What follows are 15 T cell receptor beta chains derived from one specimen sequenced in a study of T cells after yellow fever vaccination. TCRdb recomputed calls from the 5' RACE reads with MiXCR, one row per CDR3 protein. Of around 600,000 distinct CDR3 sequences listed, roughly 12% are singletons. This specimen consisted of PBMCs, obtained on the day of the yellow fever booster vaccination. These receptors were obtained from a young man who received the YFV17D yellow fever vaccine.

This clonotype was recorded at least ten times. This sequence joins TRBV7-3 and TRBJ2-1; D is possibly TRBD2 (6 bases). Between the trimmed V and J ends, which lost 3 bases and 5 bases, there was a span of 8 bases. The germline CDR1 and CDR2 sequences are SGHTA and FQGTGA. The CDR3 consists of 13 residues. The CDR3 DNA reads as TGTGCCAGCAGCTTTAGCGGAGACAATGAGCAGTTCTTC. This codes for CASSFSGDNEQFF.

The table lists this clonotype with a few counts. This chain connects TRBV20-1 to TRBJ2-7; 7 bases are a match to TRBD2. The ends lost 1 base at V and 5 bases at J; junction bases unmatched: 8. This CDR3 has 14 amino acids. CDR1 is DFQATT and CDR2 is SNEGSKA in the germline V gene (reference sequence). The CDR3 DNA reads as TGCAGTGCTAGAGCCGGGGAGGGGTCCCACGAGCAGTACTTC. It codes for CSARAGEGSHEQYF.

The chain joins TRBV18 to TRBJ2-7; no reliable D call. Trimming pared 2 bases from V and 1 base from J, leaving 6 bases between. Germline V gene data show CDR1 as KGHSH and CDR2 as LQKENI. This CDR3 contains 13 residues. The CDR3 protein is CASSPSWSYEQYF. CDR3 DNA sequence: TGTGCCAGCTCACCAAGTTGGTCCTACGAGCAGTACTTC.

The rearrangement uses TRBV6-5 and TRBJ2-7; 7 bases map to TRBD1. Trimming took 2 bases from V and 6 from J; bases not matched to a gene: 7. The CDR3 consists of 14 residues. Germline V gene data show CDR1 as MNHEY and CDR2 as SVGAGI. The CDR3 nucleotides are TGTGCCAGCAGTTACATGGGGGACAGCTCCGAGCAGTACTTC. Translation: CASSYMGDSSEQYF.

The chain recombines TRBV5-6 with TRBJ2-3; possibly TRBD2 for D (6 bases). CDR1 is SGHDT, CDR2 YYEEEE, per germline. V was shortened by 0 bases and J by 8 bases, with 7 bases between the two germline ends. The CDR3 has 12 residues. CDR3 residues: CASSLVGSTQYF. CDR3 nucleotide sequence: TGTGCCAGCAGCTTGGTCGGGAGTACGCAGTATTTT.

V is TRBV6-1 and J is TRBJ2-5; D unresolved. CDR3 length: 12 amino acids. The ends were cut back, 4 bases at V and 1 base at J, with 4 bases in the middle. Germline CDR1 is MNHNS and CDR2 is SASEGT. The CDR3 nucleotides read TGTGCCAGCAGTGGTTTCCAAGAGACCCAGTACTTC. It translates to CASSGFQETQYF.

Details on this clonotype: Germline is not matched at one junction end, which may reflect a read error. The chain's CDR3 is CAWVRGGPTLF. CDR3 bases: TGTGCCTGGGTTAGAGGGGGGCCTACATTATTC. This chain links TRBV30 with TRBJ1-2, with D possibly TRBD1 on 6 matching bases. Per germline, CDR1 GTSNPN and CDR2 SVGIG (reference sequence). CDR3 length equals 11 residues.

Ten or more counts support this clonotype. This chain joins TRBV6-5 and TRBJ2-7, with D maybe TRBD1 (5 bases). V gave up 0 bases and J gave up 3 bases, with 15 bases separating them. The CDR3 is 16 residues long. The V gene's germline CDR1 is MNHEY and CDR2 SVGAGI. The CDR3 loop is CASSYSRDRANYEQYF. Here the CDR3 DNA reads TGTGCCAGCAGTTACTCGCGAGACAGAGCTAACTACGAGCAGTACTTC.

The chain is built from TRBV6-1 and TRBJ2-5, with TRBD2 matching 7 bases. Trimming removed 6 bases from V and 4 bases from J; junction bases left unmatched: 14. Germline-derived CDR1 and CDR2 are MNHNS and SASEGT. The CDR3 consists of 16 residues. The CDR3 nucleotides read TGTGCCAGCAGCCCCAACGGATGGGAGGGGAGAGAGACCCAGTACTTC. Amino acid sequence: CASSPNGWEGRETQYF.

V gene TRBV7-9 combines with J gene TRBJ2-5; tentative D call: TRBD2 (8 bases). Germline V gene data show CDR1 as SEHNR and CDR2 as FQNEAQ (reference sequence). V shed 8 bases and J shed 2 bases, with 12 bases lying between them. The CDR3 has 13 residues. The CDR3 nucleotides are TGTGCCAGCCGGGGGGGACAGCAAGAGACCCAGTACTTC. This codes for CASRGGQQETQYF.

A few counts support this clonotype. The chain joins TRBV7-8 to TRBJ2-7; TRBD1 might be the D (6 bases). The germline V and J ends were trimmed by 5 bases and 4 bases, with 18 bases remaining between them. Germline lookup yields CDR1 SGHVS and CDR2 FQNEAQ. The CDR3 consists of 15 residues. The CDR3 here is CASSLGSQGKYEQYF. Here the CDR3 DNA reads TGTGCCAGCAGCCTAGGATCACAGGGCAAATACGAGCAGTACTTC. Based on the CDR3 plus reference TRBV7-8 and TRBJ2-7, the full variable domain is GAGVSQSPRYKVAKRGQDVALRCDPISGHVSLFWYQQALGQGPEFLTYFQNEAQLDKSGLPSDRFFAERPEGSVSTLKIQRTQQEDSAVYLCASSLGSQGKYEQYFGPGTRLTVT.

The chain employs TRBV6-5 and TRBJ2-7; 10 positions agree with TRBD1. Germline-derived CDR1 and CDR2 are MNHEY and SVGAGI. The CDR3 length is 15 residues. V shed 2 bases, J shed 5 bases, and the junction held 6 bases outside the gene matches. CDR3 region: CASSYRGQGGNEQYF. DNA of the CDR3: TGTGCCAGCAGTTACCGCGGACAGGGGGGCAACGAGCAGTACTTC.

The chain combines TRBV6-5 with TRBJ2-3; D remains unclear. Trimming removed 4 bases at V and 2 bases at J, with 13 bases between. The CDR3 is 15 residues long. CDR1 and CDR2 (germline): MNHEY, SVGAGI. In DNA form, the CDR3 reads TGTGCCAGCAGTTTCCTCAGCCACCACACAGATACGCAGTATTTT. As protein: CASSFLSHHTDTQYF.

This clonotype came up a few times. V gene TRBV5-4 combines with J gene TRBJ1-4; tentative D call: TRBD1 (6 bases). The CDR3 sequence is 15 residues long. Per germline, CDR1 SGHNT and CDR2 YYREEE (reference sequence). Trimming stripped 4 bases from V and 2 bases from J, with 12 bases between. CDR3: CASSLQGGTNEKLFF. In DNA form, the CDR3 reads TGTGCCAGCAGCCTACAGGGTGGCACTAATGAAAAACTGTTTTTT.

The gene calls are TRBV28 and TRBJ2-3; D is ambiguous. CDR3 size: 11 residues. Germline V gene data show CDR1 as MDHEN and CDR2 as SYDVKM. Deletions cut 6 bases from V and 7 bases from J, with 8 bases between. The CDR3 DNA is TGTGCCAGCAGGGCTTTACATACGCAGTATTTT. It specifies CASRALHTQYF. Full variable domain (outside the CDR3, taken from reference TRBV28 and TRBJ2-3): DVKVTQSSRYLVKRTGEKVFLECVQDMDHENMFWYRQDPGLGLRLIYFSYDVKMKEKGDIPEGYSVSREKKERFSLILESASTNQTSMYLCASRALHTQYFGPGTRLTVL.